The clone carrying this T cell receptor (beta chain) was counted between two and nine times. Its antigen is currently unknown. With 5 bases removed from V and 2 bases from J, the gap between germline ends came to 9 bases. The germline V gene has CDR1 SGHDN and CDR2 FVKESK. This CDR3 contains 13 residues. This record comes from a study of beta chain features in type 1 diabetes. Expressed TCRB transcripts were sequenced because the entire RNA isolate underwent reverse transcription. Profiling relied on immunoSEQ multiplex PCR, and the TCRdb table lists in-frame clones only, not all of them. The sample contains about 650,000 clones, around 12% of which appear only once. Whole-study findings and limits: TCRB CDR3 length was moderately but significantly reduced in all four CD4+ subsets of Type 1 diabetes patients.

The genes are TRBV14 and TRBJ1-2; maybe TRBD1 (5 bases). The receptor's source is a man aged 25 to 40 with type 1 diabetes. The specimen was naive CD4+ T cells from blood. CDR3 region: CASSGALNYGYTF. The CDR3, as DNA: TGTGCCAGCAGCGGGGCGCTCAACTATGGCTACACCTTC.